Listed here is a single T cell receptor beta chain. Primers for the PCR totalled 60 Vbeta and 13 Jbeta. Only in-frame clones appear in the TCRdb table, and some are missing; sequencing was by immunoSEQ multiplex PCR. The repertoire holds 150,000 to 200,000 clones, more than 75% seen once, with about 0.98% in the top ten. The sample comes from a study of cytomegalovirus exposure and HLA in healthy donors. CDR1 is ENHRY, CDR2 SYGVKD, per germline. The CDR3 has 16 amino acids. J was trimmed by 3 bases and V by 4 bases; bases with no gene match: 2. The source of this sequence is a girl aged 2-10 years in good health and CMV-seropositive. The sample was PBMCs. The J gene is TRBJ2-2, the V gene TRBV10-3; TRBD2 aligns across 13 bases. The CDR3 DNA sequence: TGTGCCATCAGTGGGACTAGCGGGAGAGACACCGGGGAGCTGTTTTTT. It yields the protein CAISGTSGRDTGELFF.